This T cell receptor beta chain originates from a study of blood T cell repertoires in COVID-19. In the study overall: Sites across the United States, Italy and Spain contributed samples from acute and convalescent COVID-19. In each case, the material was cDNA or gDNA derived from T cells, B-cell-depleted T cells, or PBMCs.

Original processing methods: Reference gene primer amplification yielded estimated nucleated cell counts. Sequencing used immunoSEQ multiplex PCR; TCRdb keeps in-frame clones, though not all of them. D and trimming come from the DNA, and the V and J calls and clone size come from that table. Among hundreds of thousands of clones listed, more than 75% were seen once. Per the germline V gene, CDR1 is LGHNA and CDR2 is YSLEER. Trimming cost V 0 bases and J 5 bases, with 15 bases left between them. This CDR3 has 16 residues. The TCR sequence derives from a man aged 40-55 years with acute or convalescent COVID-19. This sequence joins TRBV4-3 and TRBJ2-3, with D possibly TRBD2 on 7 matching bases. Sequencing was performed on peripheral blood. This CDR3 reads CASSQERAGEGDTQYF. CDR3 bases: TGCGCCAGCAGCCAAGAGCGGGCAGGGGAGGGAGATACGCAGTATTTT.